The rows below give T cell receptor beta chains drawn from one sample of a study of T cells and Merkel cell carcinoma outcomes. The assay was immunoSEQ multiplex PCR, and TCRdb's table has in-frame clones only and misses some. This repertoire shows approximately 2,800 clones, around 96% found once; its top ten account for around 1.8%. The sample consisted of tumor tissue from Merkel cell carcinoma. All receptors derive from a human donor with Merkel cell carcinoma. The CDR3 runs from the conserved cysteine through the conserved F or W. D genes are given only for firm matches. Not every row has a clone size; where given, it reads once, few, many or a size class.

abundance: -; v_gene: TRBV20-1; d_gene: -; j_gene: TRBJ1-2; CDR3nt: TGCAGTGCAATCTCAGCTAATGGCTACACCTTC; CDR3aa: CSAISANGYTF
abundance: -; v_gene: TRBV6-1; d_gene: -; j_gene: TRBJ1-1; CDR3nt: TGTGCCAGCAGTGACGGTAAACAGGGACTAGGGACTGAAGCTTTCTTT; CDR3aa: CASSDGKQGLGTEAFF
abundance: -; v_gene: TRBV10-3; d_gene: TRBD2; j_gene: TRBJ2-2; CDR3nt: TGTGCCATCAGCGGAAGGACTAGCGGAAAGAACACCGGGGAGCTGTTTTTT; CDR3aa: CAISGRTSGKNTGELFF
abundance: -; v_gene: TRBV27; d_gene: -; j_gene: TRBJ2-3; CDR3nt: TGTGCCAGCAGTTCACTAACCTTAAGCACAGATACGCAGTATTTT; CDR3aa: CASSSLTLSTDTQYF
abundance: -; v_gene: TRBV7-2; d_gene: TRBD2; j_gene: TRBJ2-1; CDR3nt: TGTGCCAGCAGCTCCGGCGGGGGGACCCGGAGCTCCTACAATGAGCAGTTCTTC; CDR3aa: CASSSGGGTRSSYNEQFF
abundance: -; v_gene: TRBV5-1; d_gene: TRBD1; j_gene: TRBJ1-6; CDR3nt: TGCGCCAGCAGCTTGGGACAGGGGGCGCATTCACCCCTCCACTTT; CDR3aa: CASSLGQGAHSPLHF
abundance: -; v_gene: TRBV13; d_gene: -; j_gene: TRBJ1-1; CDR3nt: TGTGCCAGCAGCTTAGGAGGTGAAGCTTTCTTT; CDR3aa: CASSLGGEAFF
abundance: once; v_gene: TRBV15; d_gene: -; j_gene: TRBJ2-7; CDR3nt: TGTGCCACCAGCAGAGATGACGGGGGCTACGAGCAGTACTTC; CDR3aa: CATSRDDGGYEQYF
abundance: -; v_gene: TRBV7-9; d_gene: TRBD1; j_gene: TRBJ1-2; CDR3nt: TGTGCCAGCAGCTTCCAGGGGGGGACAGAGTATGGCTACACCTTC; CDR3aa: CASSFQGGTEYGYTF
abundance: -; v_gene: TRBV9; d_gene: -; j_gene: TRBJ2-1; CDR3nt: TGTGCCAGCAGATCCGGGAGCATGAACAATGAGCAGTTCTTC; CDR3aa: CASRSGSMNNEQFF
abundance: -; v_gene: TRBV29-1; d_gene: -; j_gene: TRBJ1-2; CDR3nt: TGCAGCGTCGCTGACGCGGGACTCTATGGCTACACCTTC; CDR3aa: CSVADAGLYGYTF
abundance: -; v_gene: TRBV18; d_gene: -; j_gene: TRBJ2-1; CDR3nt: TGTGCCAGCTCACCTTTTACGGGGCCCTACAATGAGCAGTTCTTC; CDR3aa: CASSPFTGPYNEQFF
abundance: -; v_gene: TRBV19; d_gene: -; j_gene: TRBJ2-1; CDR3nt: TGTGCCAGTAGTGATCCGGGCATTCCGCCCAATGAGCAGTTCTTC; CDR3aa: CASSDPGIPPNEQFF
abundance: once; v_gene: TRBV29-1; d_gene: -; j_gene: TRBJ2-5; CDR3nt: TGCAGCGTTGCCCCATACAACCAAGAGACCCAGTACTTC; CDR3aa: CSVAPYNQETQYF
abundance: -; v_gene: TRBV6-1; d_gene: TRBD1; j_gene: TRBJ1-4; CDR3nt: TGTGCCAGCTGGACAGGGGCGTCTGGTAATGAAAAACTGTTTTTT; CDR3aa: CASWTGASGNEKLFF
abundance: -; v_gene: TRBV28; d_gene: -; j_gene: TRBJ2-1; CDR3nt: TGTGCCAGCATTGGCGGGATATCCTACAATGAGCAGTTCTTC; CDR3aa: CASIGGISYNEQFF
abundance: -; v_gene: TRBV6-1; d_gene: -; j_gene: TRBJ1-2; CDR3nt: TGTGCCAGCAGTGAAAGAGACGGCTATGGCTACACCTTC; CDR3aa: CASSERDGYGYTF
abundance: -; v_gene: TRBV14; d_gene: TRBD1; j_gene: TRBJ1-1; CDR3nt: TGTGCCAGCAGCTTTGACAGGGGTGGTACTGAAGCTTTCTTT; CDR3aa: CASSFDRGGTEAFF
abundance: -; v_gene: TRBV7-7; d_gene: TRBD2; j_gene: TRBJ2-2; CDR3nt: TGTGCTAGCAGCTTGATTAGCGGGGGGGCCGGCGGGGAGCTGTTTTTT; CDR3aa: CASSLISGGAGGELFF
abundance: -; v_gene: TRBV7-9; d_gene: -; j_gene: TRBJ2-5; CDR3nt: TGTGCCAGCAGCTTTGGTGGTGGAGAGACCCAGTACTTC; CDR3aa: CASSFGGGETQYF
abundance: -; v_gene: TRBV4-2; d_gene: -; j_gene: TRBJ1-2; CDR3nt: TGTGCCAGCAGCCAAGATTGGCAGTATGGCTACACCTTC; CDR3aa: CASSQDWQYGYTF
abundance: -; v_gene: TRBV10-3; d_gene: -; j_gene: TRBJ1-5; CDR3nt: TGTGCCATCAGTGAGTCAACAGGGCTGGGGCAGCCCCAGCATTTT; CDR3aa: CAISESTGLGQPQHF
abundance: -; v_gene: TRBV28; d_gene: TRBD1; j_gene: TRBJ1-2; CDR3nt: TGTGCCAGCAACCGACAGGGGCGGGGTGGCTACACCTTC; CDR3aa: CASNRQGRGGYTF
abundance: -; v_gene: TRBV5-4; d_gene: TRBD1; j_gene: TRBJ1-2; CDR3nt: TGTGCCAGCAGCTCCGGACAGGTTAACTATGGCTACACCTTC; CDR3aa: CASSSGQVNYGYTF
abundance: -; v_gene: TRBV6-1; d_gene: TRBD1; j_gene: TRBJ2-4; CDR3nt: TGTGCCAGCAGTGCCGGAACAGGGGGCGCCTACATTCAGTACTTC; CDR3aa: CASSAGTGGAYIQYF
abundance: -; v_gene: TRBV4-1; d_gene: TRBD2; j_gene: TRBJ2-3; CDR3nt: TGCGCCAGCAGCCAAGGTGCCAGCGGGGGGGCAGATACGCAGTATTTT; CDR3aa: CASSQGASGGADTQYF
abundance: -; v_gene: TRBV6-6; d_gene: TRBD1; j_gene: TRBJ1-1; CDR3nt: TGTGCCAGCAGTTACCACCGGGACAGGAACACTGAAGCTTTCTTT; CDR3aa: CASSYHRDRNTEAFF
abundance: -; v_gene: TRBV6-1; d_gene: -; j_gene: TRBJ2-7; CDR3nt: TGTGCCAGCACCTTGACAGTCGGAGGCTACGAGCAGTACTTC; CDR3aa: CASTLTVGGYEQYF
abundance: -; v_gene: TRBV2; d_gene: TRBD2; j_gene: TRBJ2-5; CDR3nt: TGTGCCAGCAGTTTGTGGGGACTAGCGGGCTCGAGAGAGACCCAGTACTTC; CDR3aa: CASSLWGLAGSRETQYF
abundance: -; v_gene: TRBV27; d_gene: -; j_gene: TRBJ1-2; CDR3nt: TGTGCCAGCAGCCTAACAGAGAACTATGGCTACACCTTC; CDR3aa: CASSLTENYGYTF
abundance: -; v_gene: TRBV7-8; d_gene: -; j_gene: TRBJ1-1; CDR3nt: TGTGCCAGCAGCTTAGACAGGGCTAGTGAAGCTTTCTTT; CDR3aa: CASSLDRASEAFF
abundance: -; v_gene: TRBV7-6; d_gene: -; j_gene: TRBJ2-7; CDR3nt: TGTGCCAGCAGCTTGGCAAGGGCCTACGAGCAGTACTTC; CDR3aa: CASSLARAYEQYF
abundance: -; v_gene: TRBV6-1; d_gene: -; j_gene: TRBJ1-5; CDR3nt: TGTGCCAGCAGTGTCGCTGGGGGGGGAGATCAGCCCCAGCATTTT; CDR3aa: CASSVAGGGDQPQHF
abundance: once; v_gene: TRBV19; d_gene: TRBD2; j_gene: TRBJ2-3; CDR3nt: TGTGCCAGTAGTACCTCTAGACTAGCGGGACTTGCTAGCACAGATACGCAGTATTTT; CDR3aa: CASSTSRLAGLASTDTQYF
abundance: -; v_gene: TRBV11-2; d_gene: -; j_gene: TRBJ1-1; CDR3nt: TGTGCCAGCAGCAGGCCCAGTGCGGCGAACGGTGAAGCTTTCTTT; CDR3aa: CASSRPSAANGEAFF
abundance: -; v_gene: TRBV6-6; d_gene: TRBD1; j_gene: TRBJ1-1; CDR3nt: TGTGCCAGCAGTACACGGGACAGGGGTAGCACTGAAGCTTTCTTT; CDR3aa: CASSTRDRGSTEAFF
abundance: -; v_gene: TRBV19; d_gene: -; j_gene: TRBJ2-1; CDR3nt: TGTGCCAGTAGTATAGTCGTCGGCCCCTACAATGAGCAGTTCTTC; CDR3aa: CASSIVVGPYNEQFF
abundance: -; v_gene: TRBV19; d_gene: -; j_gene: TRBJ1-1; CDR3nt: TGTGCCAGTAGTATTTACAGCTCGAACACTGAAGCTTTCTTT; CDR3aa: CASSIYSSNTEAFF
abundance: -; v_gene: TRBV29-1; d_gene: -; j_gene: TRBJ1-1; CDR3nt: TGCAGCGCCCTAAGGGAAATGAACACTGAAGCTTTCTTT; CDR3aa: CSALREMNTEAFF